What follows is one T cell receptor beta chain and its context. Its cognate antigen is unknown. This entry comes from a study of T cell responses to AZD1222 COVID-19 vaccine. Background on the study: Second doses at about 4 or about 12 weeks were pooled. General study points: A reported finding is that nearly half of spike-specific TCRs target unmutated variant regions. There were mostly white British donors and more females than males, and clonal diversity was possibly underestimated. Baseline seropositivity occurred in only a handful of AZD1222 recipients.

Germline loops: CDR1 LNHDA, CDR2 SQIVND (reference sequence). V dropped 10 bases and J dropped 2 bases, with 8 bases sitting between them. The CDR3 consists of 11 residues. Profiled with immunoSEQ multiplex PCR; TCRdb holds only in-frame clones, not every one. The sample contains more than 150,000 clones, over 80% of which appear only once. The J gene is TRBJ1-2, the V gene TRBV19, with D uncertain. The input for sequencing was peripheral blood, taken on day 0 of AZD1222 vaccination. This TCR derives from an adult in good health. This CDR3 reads CATSENYGYTF. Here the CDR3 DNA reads TGTGCCACATCAGAAAACTATGGCTACACCTTC.